Shown below are 21 T cell receptor beta chains from a single sample sequenced in a study of cytomegalovirus exposure and HLA in healthy donors. With 60 Vbeta and 13 Jbeta primers, the PCR was carried out. Libraries were prepared by immunoSEQ multiplex PCR; TCRdb keeps only in-frame clonotypes and omits some of them. The sample carries 90,000 to 130,000 clones, nearly 75% recorded once. Sequencing was done on a sample of PBMCs. All receptors come from a man younger than 45 in good health and CMV-seropositive.

In the case of this clone: Compared with germline, one end of the junction differs, possibly owing to a read error. The gene calls are TRBV14 and TRBJ1-6; 7 nucleotides align to TRBD1. This CDR3 has 14 residues. Germline CDR1 SGHDN, CDR2 FVKESK. For the CDR3, the DNA is TGTGCCAGCAGACAAGGACAGGAAAATTCACCCCTCCACTTT. Amino acid sequence: CASRQGQENSPLHF.

The rearrangement uses TRBV6-6 and TRBJ1-2; 7 nucleotides match TRBD1. The CDR3 has 14 amino acids. Germline V gives CDR1 MNHNY, CDR2 SVGAGI (reference sequence). Trimming at V came to 6 bases and at J to 2 bases, leaving 6 bases not matched to a gene. The CDR3 region has the DNA TGTGCCAGCAGAGGACCGGACAGGAACTATGGCTACACCTTC. Its protein product is CASRGPDRNYGYTF.

The genes are TRBV2 and TRBJ1-6, with D perhaps TRBD1 (5 bases). This CDR3 contains 16 residues. The germline V gene encodes CDR1 SNHLY and CDR2 FYNNEI. Trimming left V 6 bases short and J 0 bases short, with 12 bases between. The DNA of the CDR3 is TGTGCCAGCAGGGGGGACTCCAGCTCCTATAATTCACCCCTCCACTTT. This gives the protein CASRGDSSSYNSPLHF.

V usage is TRBV28 and J usage is TRBJ1-6, with 8 positions matching TRBD1. From germline, CDR1 is MDHEN and CDR2 SYDVKM. The CDR3 is made up of 15 amino acids. Trimming at V came to 10 bases and at J to 11 bases, leaving 16 bases not matched to a gene. Here the CDR3 reads CATLGDGQGIPPLHF. The CDR3 nucleotides read TGTGCCACCCTTGGGGACGGACAGGGAATTCCACCCCTCCACTTT.

The chain couples TRBV19 to TRBJ2-1; 10 bases agree with TRBD2. The CDR3 has 15 residues. After removal of 3 bases from V and 4 bases from J, the junction contained 3 bases not matched to a gene. The germline V gene has CDR1 LNHDA and CDR2 SQIVND (reference sequence). The CDR3 spells CASSMELAGYNEQFF. CDR3 sequence (DNA): TGTGCCAGTAGTATGGAACTAGCGGGGTACAATGAGCAGTTCTTC.

The chain employs TRBV5-1 and TRBJ1-1; 7 nucleotides line up with TRBD1. After removal of 4 bases from V and 1 base from J, the junction contained 10 bases not matched to a gene. Looked up from germline, CDR1 is SGHRS and CDR2 is YFSETQ. This CDR3 comprises 16 residues. The CDR3 nucleotides read TGCGCCAGCAGCCGCTACACGGGACAGCCGAACACTGAAGCTTTCTTT. It specifies CASSRYTGQPNTEAFF.

This chain links TRBV5-4 with TRBJ2-5; a weak D match, TRBD1 (5 bases). The CDR3 extends over 12 amino acids. V lost 0 bases and J lost 5, with 5 bases in between. Germline V gene sequence: CDR1 SGHNT, CDR2 YYREEE (reference sequence). Written as DNA, the CDR3 is TGTGCCAGCAGCTTGGACAGGGAGACCCAGTACTTC. Encoded protein: CASSLDRETQYF.

The genes are TRBV28 and TRBJ1-4; D perhaps matches TRBD1 (5 bases). The CDR3 is 12 amino acids. Between the trimmed V and J ends, which lost 1 base and 13 bases, there was a span of 10 bases. Germline loops: CDR1 MDHEN, CDR2 SYDVKM. CDR3 sequence (DNA): TGTGCCAGCAGTTTATCGGGGGGTGGACTGTTTTTT. As protein: CASSLSGGGLFF.

This clone was seen a handful of times. The rearrangement joins TRBV5-4 to TRBJ1-2, with a weak D call TRBD1 (6 bases). V shed 0 bases and J shed 6 bases, with 9 bases lying between them. Germline V lookup: CDR1 SGHNT, CDR2 YYREEE (reference sequence). This CDR3 has 13 residues. CDR3 residues: CASSLVGGHGYTF. The DNA of the CDR3 is TGTGCCAGCAGCTTGGTAGGGGGTCATGGCTACACCTTC.

This chain joins TRBV7-2 and TRBJ1-1, with 7 bases aligning to TRBD1. Trimming took 5 bases from V and 1 from J; bases not matched to a gene: 4. Germline assignment: CDR1 SGHTA and CDR2 FQGNSA. The CDR3 is 14 amino acids. The CDR3 DNA reads as TGTGCCAGCAGCGGGACAGTAAGGAACACTGAAGCTTTCTTT. This gives the protein CASSGTVRNTEAFF. The full variable domain, in which reference TRBV7-2 and TRBJ1-1 provide the parts outside the CDR3, is GAGVSQSPSNKVTEKGKDVELRCDPISGHTALYWYRQSLGQGLEFLIYFQGNSAPDKSGLPSDRFSAERTGGSVSTLTIQRTQQEDSAVYLCASSGTVRNTEAFFGQGTRLTVV.

The J gene is TRBJ2-1, the V gene TRBV5-4; 14 bases agree with TRBD2. The CDR3 totals 16 residues. Germline CDR1 SGHNT, CDR2 YYREEE (reference sequence). The V gene end was trimmed by 5 bases and the J gene end by 8 bases; junction bases not matched to a gene: 9. The CDR3 is CASRPRLAGGQDEQFF. CDR3 nucleotide sequence: TGTGCCAGCAGACCCAGACTAGCGGGGGGGCAGGATGAGCAGTTCTTC.

The chain has TRBV7-2 and TRBJ1-4, with D unclear. The V gene's germline CDR1 is SGHTA and CDR2 FQGNSA. The CDR3 runs 14 residues. Trimming took off 3 bases at V and 4 bases at J, with 9 bases between the two ends. This chain's CDR3 is CASSFDRSNEKLFF. Here the CDR3 DNA reads TGTGCCAGCAGCTTCGATAGGAGTAATGAAAAACTGTTTTTT.

V usage is TRBV2 and J usage is TRBJ2-3; 7 bases map to TRBD1. Germline V lookup: CDR1 SNHLY, CDR2 FYNNEI. V shed 2 bases, J shed 6 bases, and the junction held 2 bases outside the gene matches. The CDR3 is made up of 13 amino acids. The CDR3 coding sequence is TGTGCCAGCAGTGAACAGGGGGAGGATACGCAGTATTTT. Its protein is CASSEQGEDTQYF.

The chain uses TRBV11-2 and TRBJ2-2, with D possibly matching TRBD2 (6 bases). CDR1 is SGHAT and CDR2 is FQNNGV in the germline V gene. The CDR3 totals 15 residues. Trimming removed 3 bases from V and 2 bases from J, with 10 bases in between. The CDR3 sequence is CASSFSRDNTGELFF. CDR3 coding DNA: TGTGCCAGCAGCTTTTCGCGGGACAACACCGGGGAGCTGTTTTTT.

The chain is built from TRBV19 and TRBJ1-5; TRBD1 might be the D (5 bases). The CDR3 has 14 amino acids. Germline CDR1 and CDR2: LNHDA and SQIVND (reference sequence). Between the trimmed V and J ends, which lost 5 bases and 11 bases, there was a span of 19 bases. Here the CDR3 DNA reads TGTGCCAGTAGTTCAACGGAGGGGCGGGGGGCCCAGCATTTT. Protein: CASSSTEGRGAQHF.

The chain has TRBV6-1 and TRBJ2-3, with a weak D call TRBD1 (6 bases). Per the germline V gene, CDR1 is MNHNS and CDR2 is SASEGT. The length of the CDR3 is 14 residues. V lost 6 bases and J lost 1, with 11 bases in between. CDR3 in amino acids: CASRRDKRTDTQYF. CDR3 nucleotides: TGTGCCAGCAGGAGGGACAAACGCACAGATACGCAGTATTTT.

V gene TRBV27 combines with J gene TRBJ1-6, with TRBD1 as a possible D gene (6 bases). Trimming removed 6 bases at V and 4 bases at J, with 16 bases between. The CDR3 length is 16 residues. The germline gives CDR1 MNHEY, CDR2 SMNVEV (reference sequence). CDR3 amino acids: CASSGPGTPYNSPLHF. As DNA, the CDR3 is TGTGCCAGCAGCGGCCCAGGGACACCTTATAATTCACCCCTCCACTTT.

V and J are TRBV5-1 and TRBJ1-1; D gene uncertain. Per the germline V gene, CDR1 is SGHRS and CDR2 is YFSETQ. V was cut by 5 bases and J by 0 bases, with 20 bases left in between. This CDR3 has 17 residues. DNA for the CDR3: TGCGCCAGCAGTGATAAGCCGACTGCCCCATTGAACACTGAAGCTTTCTTT. Its translation is CASSDKPTAPLNTEAFF. Full variable domain (rest looked up from reference TRBV5-1 and TRBJ1-1): KAGVTQTPRYLIKTRGQQVTLSCSPISGHRSVSWYQQTPGQGLQFLFEYFSETQRNKGNFPGRFSGRQFSNSRSEMNVSTLELGDSALYLCASSDKPTAPLNTEAFFGQGTRLTVV.

This clone was found once. The chain employs TRBV15 and TRBJ1-5; D possibly corresponds to TRBD1 (6 bases). Germline V gene lookup returns CDR1 LNHNV and CDR2 YYDKDF (reference sequence). This CDR3 is built from 15 residues. Trimming took 1 base from V and 3 from J, leaving 10 bases between them. The CDR3 DNA sequence: TGTGCCACCAGCAGAGCTGCAGGGGACAATCAGCCCCAGCATTTT. It codes for CATSRAAGDNQPQHF.

The chain carries TRBV5-1 and TRBJ1-1; 7 bases align to TRBD1. Per the germline V gene, CDR1 is SGHRS and CDR2 is YFSETQ. Trimming at V came to 4 bases and at J to 5 bases, leaving 11 bases not matched to a gene. The CDR3 totals 15 residues. Here the CDR3 DNA reads TGCGCCAGCAGCCGTATGACAGGGCCGGGGACTGAAGCTTTCTTT. It is translated as CASSRMTGPGTEAFF.

Only one count was recorded for this clone. J is TRBJ1-1 and V is TRBV9; D is ambiguous. The CDR3 runs to 13 residues. Trimming took 0 bases from V and 6 from J, leaving 9 bases between them. CDR1 and CDR2 (germline): SGDLS, YYNGEE. CDR3 protein: CASSVGGNPEAFF. The DNA of the CDR3 is TGTGCCAGCAGCGTAGGAGGAAACCCTGAAGCTTTCTTT.